The 23 T cell receptor beta chains in this list originate from one sample, sequenced in a study of blood T cell repertoires in COVID-19. Here immunoSEQ multiplex PCR was the method, and the copy in TCRdb shows in-frame clones only, minus some. The top ten hold about 5% of the sample, which has 390,000 or so clones, about four fifths seen once. The material sequenced was PBMCs or T cells enriched from blood (not recorded which). The source is a woman in her forties or fifties who had recovered from COVID-19.

This clone has only a few counts. The CDR3 region has the DNA TGTGCCAGCAGCCAAAACACTGAAGCTTTCTTT. Its translation is CASSQNTEAFF. The chain uses TRBV7-2 and TRBJ1-1, with D uncertain. Germline lookup yields CDR1 SGHTA and CDR2 FQGNSA. V dropped 5 bases and J dropped 2 bases, with 3 bases sitting between them. This CDR3 comprises 11 residues. The entire variable domain, with the rest obtained from reference TRBV7-2 and TRBJ1-1, is as follows: GAGVSQSPSNKVTEKGKDVELRCDPISGHTALYWYRQSLGQGLEFLIYFQGNSAPDKSGLPSDRFSAERTGGSVSTLTIQRTQQEDSAVYLCASSQNTEAFFGQGTRLTVV.

V usage is TRBV14 and J usage is TRBJ2-5; unclear D gene. This CDR3 is 15 amino acids long. Germline CDR1 SGHDN, CDR2 FVKESK. Deletions cut 1 base from V and 5 bases from J, with 14 bases between. The DNA of the CDR3 is TGTGCCAGCAGCCAAGTTGGCCTTGCCAGTGAGACCCAGTACTTC. This encodes CASSQVGLASETQYF.

The gene calls are TRBV29-1 and TRBJ1-2; D is perhaps TRBD1 (5 bases). This CDR3 is built from 13 residues. Trimming removed 4 bases from V and 0 bases from J, with 9 bases in between. The germline V gene encodes CDR1 SQVTM and CDR2 ANQGSEA. The CDR3 DNA reads TGCAGCGTTGGGGGCAGGGCTAACTATGGCTACACCTTC. Its protein is CSVGGRANYGYTF.

The rearrangement uses TRBV5-6 and TRBJ2-7; TRBD2 is a possible D gene (5 bases). Germline V gene lookup returns CDR1 SGHDT and CDR2 YYEEEE. Deletions cut 7 bases from V and 3 bases from J, with 23 bases between. The CDR3 spans 16 residues. CDR3 amino acids: CASHRQEAGFIYEQYF. CDR3 sequence (DNA): TGTGCCAGCCACCGACAAGAGGCGGGCTTTATCTACGAGCAGTACTTC.

The rearrangement links TRBV5-4 to TRBJ2-5; the D gene is possibly TRBD2 (5 bases). This CDR3 comprises 15 residues. V dropped 4 bases and J dropped 6 bases, with 19 bases sitting between them. The germline CDR1 and CDR2 sequences are SGHNT and YYREEE (reference sequence). CDR3 in amino acids: CASSLSDSYPKTQYF. In nucleotides, the CDR3 is TGTGCCAGCAGCCTGTCGGACTCCTACCCCAAGACCCAGTACTTC.

The genes are TRBV7-9 and TRBJ2-3, with 7 bases lining up with TRBD1. Germline assignment: CDR1 SEHNR and CDR2 FQNEAQ (reference sequence). The CDR3 length is 15 residues. The trim removed 2 bases at V and 2 bases at J, leaving 4 bases unmatched. DNA for the CDR3: TGTGCCAGCAGCTTACGACAGGGCAACACAGATACGCAGTATTTT. Its protein product is CASSLRQGNTDTQYF.

The chain joins TRBV5-4 to TRBJ1-1; no definite D call. Germline V gives CDR1 SGHNT, CDR2 YYREEE (reference sequence). The ends were cut back, 4 bases at V and 5 bases at J, with 15 bases in the middle. CDR3 length equals 14 residues. For the CDR3, the DNA is TGTGCCAGCAGCCATCAGGCACATGGAACTGAAGCTTTCTTT. Protein product: CASSHQAHGTEAFF.

V usage is TRBV7-6 and J usage is TRBJ1-2, with D unresolved. The CDR3 extends over 15 amino acids. Trimming took 5 bases from V and 8 from J, leaving 21 bases between them. Germline V CDR1 and CDR2: SGHVS, FNYEAQ. CDR3 nucleotides: TGTGCCAGCAGCGCCTCGGTTATTCACATGGAGGGCTACACCTTC. This codes for CASSASVIHMEGYTF.

The J gene is TRBJ2-7, the V gene TRBV7-2; perhaps TRBD2 as D (7 bases). Per germline, CDR1 SGHTA and CDR2 FQGNSA. The CDR3 covers 14 residues. V was pared by 2 bases and J by 3 bases, with 11 bases between. CDR3 DNA: TGTGCCAGCAGCTTACAGAGGGGGGGCTACGAGCAGTACTTC. Amino acids: CASSLQRGGYEQYF.

V is TRBV7-2 and J is TRBJ2-2; TRBD2 aligns across 7 bases. The CDR3 spans 18 residues. Trimming cost V 1 base and J 4 bases; bases outside gene matches: 12. Germline V lookup: CDR1 SGHTA, CDR2 FQGNSA. CDR3: CASSLVGAGVTSTGELFF. CDR3 coding DNA: TGTGCCAGCAGCTTAGTCGGCGCGGGGGTTACTTCCACCGGGGAGCTGTTTTTT.

This rearrangement joins TRBV4-1 to TRBJ2-2; 14 bases agree with TRBD2. CDR1 is MGHRA, CDR2 YSYEKL, per germline. This CDR3 region has 18 residues. The junction had 4 bases not matched to a gene; V was cut back by 4 bases and J by 0 bases. The DNA for the CDR3 is TGCGCCAGCAGCCCACGGACTAGCGGGGGGACGAACACCGGGGAGCTGTTTTTT. It is translated as CASSPRTSGGTNTGELFF.

The rearrangement links TRBV6-5 to TRBJ1-1; 7 bases align to TRBD1. The germline gives CDR1 MNHEY, CDR2 SVGAGI. The junction had 11 bases not matched to a gene; V was cut back by 6 bases and J by 7 bases. The CDR3 runs to 14 residues. The CDR3 loop is CASSQKTGKNEAFF. The DNA for the CDR3 is TGTGCCAGCAGCCAGAAGACAGGGAAAAATGAAGCTTTCTTT.

The chain joins TRBV24-1 to TRBJ2-2; the D gene is possibly TRBD2 (7 bases). The CDR3 has 18 residues. The germline gives CDR1 KGHDR, CDR2 SFDVKD. Trimming cost V 8 bases and J 0 bases, with 21 bases left between them. The CDR3 sequence: CATNLRGGQPPNTGELFF. The CDR3 DNA follows: TGTGCCACCAACCTTAGGGGGGGACAACCACCGAACACCGGGGAGCTGTTTTTT.

The genes are TRBV29-1 and TRBJ1-1; weak D call: TRBD1 (5 bases). Between the trimmed V and J ends, which lost 8 bases and 0 bases, there was a span of 10 bases. The germline V gene encodes CDR1 SQVTM and CDR2 ANQGSEA. The CDR3 has 12 amino acids. Here the CDR3 DNA reads TGCAGCATTGGGGGGGTGAACACTGAAGCTTTCTTT. Its translation is CSIGGVNTEAFF. The full variable domain, in which reference TRBV29-1 and TRBJ1-1 provide the parts outside the CDR3, is SAVISQKPSRDICQRGTSLTIQCQVDSQVTMMFWYRQQPGQSLTLIATANQGSEATYESGFVIDKFPISRPNLTFSTLTVSNMSPEDSSIYLCSIGGVNTEAFFGQGTRLTVV.

J is TRBJ2-1 and V is TRBV5-1; a possible D gene is TRBD1 (5 bases). The germline V gene encodes CDR1 SGHRS and CDR2 YFSETQ. The CDR3 has 12 amino acids. V was clipped by 7 bases and J by 6 bases, with 11 bases between them. The CDR3 region is CASSRTINEQFF. The CDR3, as DNA: TGCGCCAGCTCTAGGACAATCAATGAGCAGTTCTTC.

The chain employs TRBV7-2 and TRBJ1-6, with TRBD1 matching 8 bases. CDR1 SGHTA and CDR2 FQGNSA come from the germline V gene. V shed 2 bases and J 10 bases; nucleotides not matched to a gene: 7. CDR3 size: 15 residues. CDR3 residues: CASSLSRGQESPLHF. DNA for the CDR3: TGTGCCAGCAGCTTAAGCAGGGGGCAGGAATCACCCCTCCACTTT.

The V call is TRBV7-2, the J call TRBJ2-1; maybe TRBD2 (5 bases). Germline CDR1 and CDR2: SGHTA and FQGNSA. The CDR3 totals 14 residues. With 5 bases removed from V and 5 bases from J, the gap between germline ends came to 13 bases. The CDR3 spells CASSTPGSHNEQFF. The CDR3, as DNA: TGTGCCAGCAGCACCCCGGGGTCCCACAATGAGCAGTTCTTC.

The genes are TRBV27 and TRBJ1-2, with D possibly being TRBD1 (6 bases). Germline lookup yields CDR1 MNHEY and CDR2 SMNVEV (reference sequence). Trimming pared 5 bases from V and 2 bases from J, leaving 15 bases between. CDR3 length equals 15 residues. The CDR3 DNA reads TGTGCCAGCAGTCTAAACGGACAGCAGAACTATGGCTACACCTTC. Residues: CASSLNGQQNYGYTF.

V gene TRBV28 combines with J gene TRBJ1-5; 9 bases are shared with TRBD1. V trimming: 4 bases; J trimming: 0 bases; junction bases outside the gene matches: 10. The CDR3 sequence is 18 residues long. Per the germline V gene, CDR1 is MDHEN and CDR2 is SYDVKM. CDR3 sequence: CASSSRGQGLYSNQPQHF. CDR3 sequence (DNA): TGTGCCAGCAGTTCCCGGGGACAGGGCCTTTATAGCAATCAGCCCCAGCATTTT.

In DNA form, the CDR3 reads TGTGCCTGGAGTCCACGGGACAGGGGCTATGCCACTGAAGCTTTCTTT. This codes for CAWSPRDRGYATEAFF. The rearrangement joins TRBV30 to TRBJ1-1; the match to TRBD1 covers 10 bases. Germline CDR1 and CDR2: GTSNPN and SVGIG (reference sequence). The trim removed 2 bases at V and 4 bases at J, leaving 10 bases unmatched. The CDR3 consists of 16 residues. Supplemented by reference TRBV30 and TRBJ1-1, the full variable domain reads SQTIHQWPATLVQPVGSPLSLECTVEGTSNPNLYWYRQAAGRGLQLLFYSVGIGQISSEVPQNLSASRPQDRQFILSSKKLLLSDSGFYLCAWSPRDRGYATEAFFGQGTRLTVV.

The chain joins TRBV30 to TRBJ1-2, with D unclear. The germline CDR1 and CDR2 sequences are GTSNPN and SVGIG (reference sequence). The V and J ends lost 1 base and 8 bases respectively, with 11 bases between them. The CDR3 totals 12 residues. The CDR3 region has the DNA TGTGCCTGGAGTGCCCTGCCGGAGGGCTACACCTTC. The encoded protein is CAWSALPEGYTF.

CDR3 protein: CSLRDRYYGYTF. The CDR3 bases are TGCAGCCTTCGGGACAGGTACTATGGCTACACCTTC. This rearrangement joins TRBV29-1 to TRBJ1-2; 8 bases match TRBD1. CDR3 size: 12 residues. J gave up 3 bases and V 8 bases, and 5 bases lay outside the gene matches. CDR1 and CDR2 (germline): SQVTM, ANQGSEA.

The chain combines TRBV10-3 with TRBJ1-6, with 8 nucleotides matching TRBD1. The length of the CDR3 is 14 residues. The ends lost 3 bases at V and 14 bases at J; junction bases unmatched: 9. Germline loops: CDR1 ENHRY, CDR2 SYGVKD. CDR3 residues: CAISDGQGGMALHF. The CDR3 DNA sequence: TGTGCCATCAGTGATGGACAGGGAGGGATGGCCCTCCACTTT.